This TCR beta chain was identified during a study of blood T cell repertoires in COVID-19. About the research overall: The United States, Italy and Spain were the sources of the acute and convalescent COVID-19 samples. T cells, B-cell-depleted T cells, or PBMCs provided the cDNA or gDNA that served as material.

There are 15 residues in the CDR3. V shed 0 bases and J shed 4 bases, with 12 bases lying between them. The germline gives CDR1 WNHNN, CDR2 SYGVQD (reference sequence). The study counted Cohort 3 donors as recovered given two negative PCRs, clearance, or symptom resolution. Per the original methods: Reference gene primers were amplified, and this amplification served to estimate nucleated cell counts. The data were produced by immunoSEQ multiplex PCR, yet TCRdb's version contains in-frame clones alone and is incomplete. V, J and clone size are those of that table, while D and trimming were read from the DNA. This repertoire shows about 130,000 clones, 83% found once; its top ten account for 15% to 20%.

This TCR was sampled from a man aged 25 to 40 who had recovered from COVID-19. V is TRBV10-1 and J is TRBJ1-1; tentative D call: TRBD1 (6 bases). Material: PBMCs or T cells enriched from blood (not recorded which). This CDR3 reads CASSESQGFPTEAFF. The DNA for the CDR3 is TGCGCCAGCAGTGAGTCTCAGGGGTTTCCCACTGAAGCTTTCTTT.